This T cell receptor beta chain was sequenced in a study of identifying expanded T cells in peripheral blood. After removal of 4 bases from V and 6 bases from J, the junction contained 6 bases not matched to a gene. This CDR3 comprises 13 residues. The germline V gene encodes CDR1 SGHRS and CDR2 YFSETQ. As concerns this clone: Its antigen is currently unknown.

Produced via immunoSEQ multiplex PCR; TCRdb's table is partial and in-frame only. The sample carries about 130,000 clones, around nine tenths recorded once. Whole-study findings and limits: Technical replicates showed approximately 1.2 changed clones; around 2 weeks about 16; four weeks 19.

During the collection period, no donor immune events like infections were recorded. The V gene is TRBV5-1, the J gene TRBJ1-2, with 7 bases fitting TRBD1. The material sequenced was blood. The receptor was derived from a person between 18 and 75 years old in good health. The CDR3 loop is CASSPTGIDGYTF. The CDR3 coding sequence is TGCGCCAGCAGCCCGACAGGGATCGATGGCTACACCTTC.